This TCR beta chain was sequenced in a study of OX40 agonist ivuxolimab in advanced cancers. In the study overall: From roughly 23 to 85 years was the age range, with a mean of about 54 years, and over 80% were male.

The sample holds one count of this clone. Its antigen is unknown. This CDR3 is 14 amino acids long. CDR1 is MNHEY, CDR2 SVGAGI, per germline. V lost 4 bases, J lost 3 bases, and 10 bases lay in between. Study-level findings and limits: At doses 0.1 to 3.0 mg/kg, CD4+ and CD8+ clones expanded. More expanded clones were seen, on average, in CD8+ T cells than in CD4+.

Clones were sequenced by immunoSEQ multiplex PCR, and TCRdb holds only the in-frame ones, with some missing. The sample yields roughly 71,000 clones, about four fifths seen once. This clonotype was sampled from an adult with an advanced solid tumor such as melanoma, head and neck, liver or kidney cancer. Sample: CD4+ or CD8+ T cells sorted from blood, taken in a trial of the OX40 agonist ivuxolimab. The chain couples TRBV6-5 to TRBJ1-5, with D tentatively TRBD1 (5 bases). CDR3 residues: CASSSRQYNQPQHF. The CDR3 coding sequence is TGTGCCAGCAGTTCCCGACAGTACAATCAGCCCCAGCATTTT.